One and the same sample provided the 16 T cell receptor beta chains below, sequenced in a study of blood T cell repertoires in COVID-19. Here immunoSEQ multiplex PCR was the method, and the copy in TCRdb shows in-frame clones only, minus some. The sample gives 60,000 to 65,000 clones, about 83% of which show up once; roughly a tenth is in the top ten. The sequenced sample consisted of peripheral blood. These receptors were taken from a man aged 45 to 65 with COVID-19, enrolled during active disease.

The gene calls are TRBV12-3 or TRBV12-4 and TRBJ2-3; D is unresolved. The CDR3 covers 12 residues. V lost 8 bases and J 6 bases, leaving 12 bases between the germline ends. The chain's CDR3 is CASGSRSDTQYF. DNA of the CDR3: TGTGCCAGCGGAAGTAGGAGCGATACGCAGTATTTT.

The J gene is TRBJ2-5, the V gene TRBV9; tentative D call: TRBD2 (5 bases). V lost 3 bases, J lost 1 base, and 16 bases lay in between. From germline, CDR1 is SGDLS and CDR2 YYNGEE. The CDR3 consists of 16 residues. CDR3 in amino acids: CASSAATGGGQETQYF. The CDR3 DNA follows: TGTGCCAGCAGCGCGGCCACCGGAGGTGGCCAAGAGACCCAGTACTTC.

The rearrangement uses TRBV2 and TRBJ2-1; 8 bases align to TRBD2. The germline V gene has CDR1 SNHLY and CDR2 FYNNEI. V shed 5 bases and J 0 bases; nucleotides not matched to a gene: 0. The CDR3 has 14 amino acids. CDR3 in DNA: TGTGCCAGCAGTAGCGGGAGCTCCTACAATGAGCAGTTCTTC. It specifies CASSSGSSYNEQFF.

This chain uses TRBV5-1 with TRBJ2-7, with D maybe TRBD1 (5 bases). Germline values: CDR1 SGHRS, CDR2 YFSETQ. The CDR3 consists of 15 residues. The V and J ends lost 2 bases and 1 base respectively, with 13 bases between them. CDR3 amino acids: CASSLRGQGSYEQYF. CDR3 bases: TGCGCCAGCAGCTTAAGGGGTCAGGGATCCTACGAGCAGTACTTC. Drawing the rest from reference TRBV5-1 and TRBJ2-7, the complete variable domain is KAGVTQTPRYLIKTRGQQVTLSCSPISGHRSVSWYQQTPGQGLQFLFEYFSETQRNKGNFPGRFSGRQFSNSRSEMNVSTLELGDSALYLCASSLRGQGSYEQYFGPGTRLTVT.

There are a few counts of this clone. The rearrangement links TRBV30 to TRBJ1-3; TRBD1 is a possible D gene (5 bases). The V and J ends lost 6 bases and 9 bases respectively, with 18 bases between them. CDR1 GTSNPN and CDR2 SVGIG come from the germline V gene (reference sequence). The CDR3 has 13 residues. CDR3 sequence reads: CACRTMPGGTIYF. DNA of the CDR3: TGTGCCTGCAGAACAATGCCCGGGGGCACCATATATTTT.

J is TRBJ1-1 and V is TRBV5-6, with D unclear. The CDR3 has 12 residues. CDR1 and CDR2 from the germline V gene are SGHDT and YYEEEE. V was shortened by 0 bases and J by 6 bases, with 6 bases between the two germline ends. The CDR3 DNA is TGTGCCAGCAGCTTGGGTATCGCTGAAGCTTTCTTT. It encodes CASSLGIAEAFF.

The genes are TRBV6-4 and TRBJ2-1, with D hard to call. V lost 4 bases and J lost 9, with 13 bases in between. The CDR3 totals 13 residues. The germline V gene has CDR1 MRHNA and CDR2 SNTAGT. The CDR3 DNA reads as TGTGCCAGCAGTGCCTTTCCGGGTAGTGAGCAGTTCTTC. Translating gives CASSAFPGSEQFF.

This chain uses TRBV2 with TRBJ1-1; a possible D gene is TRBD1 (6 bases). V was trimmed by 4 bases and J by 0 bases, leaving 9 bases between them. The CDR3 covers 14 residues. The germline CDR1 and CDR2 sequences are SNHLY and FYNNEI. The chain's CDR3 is CASSVDRMNTEAFF. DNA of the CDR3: TGTGCCAGCAGTGTAGACAGGATGAACACTGAAGCTTTCTTT.

The CDR3 coding sequence is TGTGCCAGCCAATGGACTAGCCGCCTCTACGAGCAGTACTTC. Translated: CASQWTSRLYEQYF. The chain couples TRBV28 to TRBJ2-7; 8 bases are a match to TRBD2. The CDR3 has 14 residues. With 8 bases clipped from V and 3 bases from J, the junction kept 9 bases outside the gene matches. Germline CDR1 is MDHEN and CDR2 is SYDVKM.

CDR3: CAWRLAGAGNEQFF. The CDR3 nucleotides read TGTGCCTGGAGGTTGGCGGGAGCGGGGAATGAGCAGTTCTTC. The chain combines TRBV30 with TRBJ2-1, with 7 bases fitting TRBD2. The germline V gene has CDR1 GTSNPN and CDR2 SVGIG (reference sequence). This CDR3 has 14 amino acids. V lost 3 bases, J lost 7 bases, and 9 bases stayed unmatched.

CDR3 in DNA: TGTGCCAGCAGCCAAGGAGCTAGCGCGAACACCGGGGAGCTGTTTTTT. Translating gives CASSQGASANTGELFF. This chain links TRBV3-1 (or the pseudogene TRBV3-2) with TRBJ2-2; tentatively, D is TRBD2 (6 bases). The CDR3 extends over 16 amino acids. The ends were cut back, 1 base at V and 0 bases at J, with 9 bases in the middle. In germline, CDR1 is LGHDT, CDR2 YNNKEL (reference sequence).

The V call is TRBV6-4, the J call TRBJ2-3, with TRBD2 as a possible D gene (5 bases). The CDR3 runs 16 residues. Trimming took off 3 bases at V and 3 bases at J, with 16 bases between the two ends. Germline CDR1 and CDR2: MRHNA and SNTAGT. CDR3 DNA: TGTGCCAGCAGTGAAACGGCAGCGGTAACTACAGATACGCAGTATTTT. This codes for CASSETAAVTTDTQYF.

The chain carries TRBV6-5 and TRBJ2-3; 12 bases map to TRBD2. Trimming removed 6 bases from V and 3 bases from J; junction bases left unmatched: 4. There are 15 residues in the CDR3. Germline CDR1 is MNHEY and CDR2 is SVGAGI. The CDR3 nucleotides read TGTGCCAGCAGACCGACTAGCGGGAGAACAGATACGCAGTATTTT. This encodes CASRPTSGRTDTQYF.

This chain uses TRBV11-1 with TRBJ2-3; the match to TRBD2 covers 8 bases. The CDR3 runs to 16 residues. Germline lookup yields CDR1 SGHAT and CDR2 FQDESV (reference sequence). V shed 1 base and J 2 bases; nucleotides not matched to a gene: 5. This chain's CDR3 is CASSLVGGRPTDTQYF. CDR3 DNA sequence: TGTGCCAGCAGCTTAGTAGGCGGGAGGCCCACAGATACGCAGTATTTT.

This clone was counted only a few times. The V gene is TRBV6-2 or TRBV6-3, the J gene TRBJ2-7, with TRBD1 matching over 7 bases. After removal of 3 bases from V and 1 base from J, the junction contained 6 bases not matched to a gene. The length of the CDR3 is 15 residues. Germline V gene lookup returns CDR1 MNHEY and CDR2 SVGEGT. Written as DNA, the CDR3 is TGTGCCAGCAGTTATGTGCAGGGGGTTTCCTACGAGCAGTACTTC. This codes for CASSYVQGVSYEQYF.

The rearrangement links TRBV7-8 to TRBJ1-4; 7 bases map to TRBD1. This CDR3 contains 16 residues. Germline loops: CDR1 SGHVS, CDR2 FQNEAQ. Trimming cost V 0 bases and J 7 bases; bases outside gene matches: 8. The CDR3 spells CASSLAPGTAGEKLFF. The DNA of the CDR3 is TGTGCCAGCAGCTTAGCACCTGGGACAGCAGGTGAAAAACTGTTTTTT. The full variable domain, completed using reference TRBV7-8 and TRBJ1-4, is GAGVSQSPRYKVAKRGQDVALRCDPISGHVSLFWYQQALGQGPEFLTYFQNEAQLDKSGLPSDRFFAERPEGSVSTLKIQRTQQEDSAVYLCASSLAPGTAGEKLFFGSGTQLSVL.